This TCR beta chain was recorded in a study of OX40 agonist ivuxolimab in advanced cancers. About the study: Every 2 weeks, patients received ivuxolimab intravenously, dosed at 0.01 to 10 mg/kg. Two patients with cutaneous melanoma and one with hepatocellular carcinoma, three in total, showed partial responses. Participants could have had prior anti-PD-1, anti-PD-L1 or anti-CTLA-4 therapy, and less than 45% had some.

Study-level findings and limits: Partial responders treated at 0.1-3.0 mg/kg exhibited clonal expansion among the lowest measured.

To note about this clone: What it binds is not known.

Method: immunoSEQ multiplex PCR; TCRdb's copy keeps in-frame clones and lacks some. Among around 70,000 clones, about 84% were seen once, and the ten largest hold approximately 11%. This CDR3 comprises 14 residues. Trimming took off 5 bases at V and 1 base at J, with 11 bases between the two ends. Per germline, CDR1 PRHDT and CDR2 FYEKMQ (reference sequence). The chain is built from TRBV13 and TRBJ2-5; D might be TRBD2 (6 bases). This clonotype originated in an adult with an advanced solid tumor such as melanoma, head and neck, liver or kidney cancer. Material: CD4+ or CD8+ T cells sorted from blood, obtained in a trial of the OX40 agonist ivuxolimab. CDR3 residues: CASSPRGGQETQYF. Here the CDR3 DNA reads TGTGCCAGCAGCCCGCGGGGCGGCCAAGAGACCCAGTACTTC.